This TCR beta chain was documented in a study of T cell responses to AZD1222 COVID-19 vaccine. V shed 4 bases, J shed 4 bases, and the junction held 7 bases outside the gene matches. In germline, CDR1 is SGHAT, CDR2 FQDESV (reference sequence). The CDR3 sequence is 14 residues long. The method was immunoSEQ multiplex PCR; TCRdb's version includes in-frame clones alone and lacks a portion of them. The repertoire consists of approximately 160,000 clones, with roughly 93% occurring once and the leading ten covering approximately 0.97%. The TCR was taken from an adult in good health. J is TRBJ2-7 and V is TRBV11-1; TRBD2 agrees at 7 bases. The sequenced sample was peripheral blood, obtained on day 0 of AZD1222 vaccination. The CDR3: CASSSSGLGYEQYF. CDR3 DNA sequence: TGTGCCAGCAGCTCTAGCGGTTTGGGATACGAGCAGTACTTC. The variable domain in full, completed from reference TRBV11-1 and TRBJ2-7, reads EAEVAQSPRYKITEKSQAVAFWCDPISGHATLYWYRQILGQGPELLVQFQDESVVDDSQLPKDRFSAERLKGVDSTLKIQPAELGDSAMYLCASSSSGLGYEQYFGPGTRLTVT.